One TCR beta chain is described in this entry. Its antigen remains undetermined. Base qualities are not provided; no much larger clone lies one nucleotide away. The sample comes from a study of early T cells in non-severe SARS-CoV-2 infection (dated by TCRdb to about 2021). A note on the overall study: Bulk RNA from unsorted whole blood was used for TCR sequencing, so alpha and beta chains could not be paired.

Inclusive of the bounding cysteine and phenylalanine, the CDR3 is 12 residues long. Only the CDR3 region is kept as DNA, spanning 36 bases read in frame from base 1. CDR1 and CDR2 are read off the germline V gene as SQVTM and ANQGSEA. Deletion took 7 bases off V and 4 bases off J, with a span of 13 bases between the germline ends. This was a case-control study nested in a cohort of healthcare workers in London, UK, who had nasopharyngeal swab PCR tests and blood samples taken every week. Between 23 and 31 March 2020, the week of the UK lockdown, healthcare workers were enrolled and then followed up weekly for as long as 16 weeks. Library method: 5' RACE. The listed sequencing device is NextSeq 500. The TCR library protocol attached unique molecular identifiers to individual cDNA molecules to correct for sequencing error and PCR bias. Sequencing covered both TCR alpha and beta chains, and within each sample the abundances of alpha and beta sequences were tightly co-correlated. As for the original processing: Decombinator V4 was used to annotate TCR sequences for V gene, J gene and CDR3. Expanded TCRs were defined as changing significantly between any two time points under a Poisson model with p below 0.0001. TCR abundances were normalised to the total number of TCRs sequenced in each sample and reported as counts per million. MAIT TCRs were defined by TRAV1-2 paired with TRAJ12, TRAJ20 or TRAJ33, and iNKT TCRs by TRAV10 paired with TRAJ18. VDJdb, accessed on 1 November 2021, was searched for TCRs annotated for CMV, EBV and SARS-CoV-2, and TCRs annotated for more than one antigen were excluded. TCRdb reprocessed the public reads (quality trimming at Q25 with fastp, clone calling with MiXCR) and kept in-frame beta chains. A single entry per CDR3 protein holds the most common genes and DNA from its merged rows. These V and J calls rely on TCRdb rather than the paper's analysis. The sample table holds 80,000 or so distinct CDR3 sequences, of which approximately 12% were seen once. The ten most abundant clones make up roughly 3.6% of the sample.

The full study reports these points: VDJdb matching was skewed toward anti-spike CD8 responses, so virus-specific expansions were likely underestimated and private and CD4 specificities were missed.

This receptor chain uses TRBV29-1 and TRBJ1-2; a weak D assignment points to TRBD1 (6 bases agree). Material: whole blood. This clonotype was sampled from an adult who was a healthcare worker with PCR-confirmed SARS-CoV-2 infection or an uninfected control (not recorded which). The CDR3 loop reads CSAQDRSYGYTF. The sequence in DNA is TGCAGCGCCCAGGACAGATCCTATGGCTACACCTTC.